The 20 T cell receptor beta chains below all came from one sample that was sequenced in a study of Graves' ophthalmopathy and Graves' hyperthyroidism. RNA transcripts were the source from which TCR beta CDR3 regions were amplified. First-round RT-PCR relied on HTBI primers, and a second-round multiplex PCR came next. Each CDR3 protein is one row after TCRdb ran MiXCR on the multiplex PCR reads. The sample holds about 700,000 distinct CDR3 sequences, about 38% seen once. The sequenced sample consisted of peripheral blood. These receptor sequences come from an adult man with Graves' ophthalmopathy.

In this sample, this clonotype turned up many times. The V gene is TRBV9, the J gene TRBJ1-3, with D hard to call. The V gene lost 8 bases and the J gene lost 0 bases, with 9 bases spanning the gap. There are 13 residues in the CDR3. The germline gives CDR1 SGDLS, CDR2 YYNGEE. CDR3: CASKGTSGNTIYF. CDR3 in DNA: TGTGCCAGTAAGGGTACCTCTGGAAACACCATATATTTT.

This clonotype was picked up many times. The chain has TRBV12-3 or TRBV12-4 and TRBJ1-3; D is possibly TRBD1 (5 bases). V lost 2 bases to trimming and J lost 0 bases, with 11 bases between them. The CDR3 length is 16 residues. CDR3 nucleotide sequence: TGTGCCAGCAGTTTATTAGCAGGACACTCTGGAAACACCATATATTTT. This translates into CASSLLAGHSGNTIYF.

The V gene is TRBV27, the J gene TRBJ2-7; no reliable D call. Germline-derived CDR1 and CDR2 are MNHEY and SMNVEV (reference sequence). Trimming stripped 5 bases from V and 7 bases from J, with 15 bases between. The CDR3 covers 13 residues. CDR3 region: CASSLKSVGEQYF. The CDR3 nucleotides are TGTGCCAGCAGTCTAAAATCCGTGGGGGAGCAGTACTTC.

This chain uses TRBV7-9 with TRBJ1-4; 7 positions match TRBD1. Germline V gene lookup returns CDR1 SEHNR and CDR2 FQNEAQ (reference sequence). V trimming: 5 bases; J trimming: 0 bases; junction bases outside the gene matches: 3. The CDR3 consists of 15 residues. The CDR3 is CASSEQGATNEKLFF. Written as DNA, the CDR3 is TGTGCCAGCAGCGAGCAGGGGGCAACTAATGAAAAACTGTTTTTT.

This clonotype was recorded many times. The gene calls are TRBV2 and TRBJ1-5, with 8 nucleotides matching TRBD1. Looked up from germline, CDR1 is SNHLY and CDR2 is FYNNEI. The junction had 6 bases not matched to a gene; V was cut back by 6 bases and J by 5 bases. The CDR3 is 14 residues long. CDR3 sequence: CASSPDRVDQPQHF. CDR3 coding DNA: TGTGCCAGCAGCCCGGACAGGGTAGATCAGCCCCAGCATTTT.

The V and J genes are TRBV29-1 and TRBJ1-2; tentative D call: TRBD1 (6 bases). The length of the CDR3 is 14 residues. Germline V CDR1 and CDR2: SQVTM, ANQGSEA. V gave up 4 bases and J gave up 8 bases, with 20 bases separating them. The CDR3 nucleotides read TGCAGCGTTGCCACAGGGATAAGGTTTGAGGGCTACACCTTC. This translates into CSVATGIRFEGYTF.

The chain is built from TRBV10-3 and TRBJ1-6, with 9 bases that match TRBD1. Germline V lookup: CDR1 ENHRY, CDR2 SYGVKD. J lost 7 bases, V lost 8 bases, and 3 bases had no gene match. There are 13 residues in the CDR3. The CDR3 nucleotides read TGTGCCATCGGACAGGGGCAAAATTCACCCCTCCACTTT. Protein sequence: CAIGQGQNSPLHF.

This clonotype showed up many times. The chain recombines TRBV7-9 with TRBJ2-2; D might be TRBD2 (6 bases). This CDR3 region has 15 residues. Trimming took off 3 bases at V and 4 bases at J, with 12 bases between the two ends. Germline CDR1 SEHNR, CDR2 FQNEAQ (reference sequence). CDR3 in amino acids: CASSFLTSGTGELFF. DNA for the CDR3: TGTGCCAGCAGCTTCCTGACTAGTGGCACCGGGGAGCTGTTTTTT.

This clonotype was found many times. This chain uses TRBV7-9 with TRBJ1-2; D gene uncertain. The V gene's germline CDR1 is SEHNR and CDR2 FQNEAQ (reference sequence). The CDR3 has 14 amino acids. The V end was cut by 5 bases, the J end by 2 bases, with 12 bases between. DNA for the CDR3: TGTGCCAGCAGCCCCTATCGCGGAAACTATGGCTACACCTTC. This translates into CASSPYRGNYGYTF.

The chain carries TRBV14 and TRBJ1-6; D might be TRBD1 (5 bases). The V gene lost 2 bases and the J gene lost 15 bases, with 20 bases spanning the gap. The CDR3 is 15 residues long. The germline CDR1 and CDR2 sequences are SGHDN and FVKESK. The CDR3 region is CASSQRGRRALFLHF. The CDR3 coding sequence is TGTGCCAGCAGCCAAAGGGGACGAAGGGCCCTTTTCCTCCACTTT.

This rearrangement joins TRBV25-1 to TRBJ2-1, with TRBD2 identical over 9 bases. CDR1 is MGHDK, CDR2 SYGVNS, per germline. CDR3 length equals 14 residues. Trimming removed 3 bases from V and 5 bases from J; junction bases left unmatched: 2. The chain's CDR3 is CASSEGGRDNEQFF. Here the CDR3 DNA reads TGTGCCAGCAGTGAGGGCGGGAGGGACAATGAGCAGTTCTTC.

Comment on this clonotype: A much larger clonotype is one base distant, so this may be a read error. The rearrangement uses TRBV20-1 and TRBJ1-5; D gene uncertain. The length of the CDR3 is 11 residues. The V end was cut by 0 bases, the J end by 7 bases, with 4 bases between. Germline lookup yields CDR1 DFQATT and CDR2 SNEGSKA (reference sequence). CDR3 sequence reads: CSARDGQPQHF. CDR3 nucleotide sequence: TGCAGTGCTAGAGATGGACAGCCCCAGCATTTT.

This clonotype was detected many times. V is TRBV12-3 or TRBV12-4 and J is TRBJ1-1; no clear D. The CDR3 loop spans 13 amino acids. V shed 5 bases and J shed 2 bases, with 9 bases lying between them. Here the CDR3 reads CASSEHRNTEAFF. The CDR3 bases are TGTGCCAGCAGTGAACACCGAAACACTGAAGCTTTCTTT.

This clonotype was observed at least ten times. The V and J genes are TRBV10-3 and TRBJ1-1; no firm D call. Trimming took 3 bases from V and 1 from J, leaving 6 bases between them. This CDR3 region has 13 residues. In germline, CDR1 is ENHRY, CDR2 SYGVKD. CDR3 coding DNA: TGTGCCATCAGTGAATCAGGGAACACTGAAGCTTTCTTT. This codes for CAISESGNTEAFF.

This clonotype was seen at least ten times. The chain links TRBV12-3 or TRBV12-4 to TRBJ2-7, with D tentatively TRBD1 (6 bases). The V and J ends lost 6 bases and 3 bases respectively, with 9 bases between them. The CDR3 consists of 12 residues. The CDR3 here is CASRRTDYEQYF. The CDR3 DNA sequence: TGTGCCAGCAGGAGGACAGACTACGAGCAGTACTTC.

Comment on this clonotype: An end of the junction differs from the germline gene, which may be a read error. The CDR3 bases are TGTGCCAGCAGTTTAACGGACTACCTCACAGATACGCAGTATTTT. It codes for CASSLTDYLTDTQYF. V is TRBV10-3 and J is TRBJ2-3, with D possibly being TRBD2 (6 bases). CDR3 size: 15 residues. Germline assignment: CDR1 ENHRY and CDR2 SYGVKD.

There are many counts of this clonotype. In DNA, the CDR3 is TGCAGTGCTAGTCCGGAGGATAGCAATCAGCCCCAGCATTTT. Its protein product is CSASPEDSNQPQHF. This chain uses TRBV20-1 with TRBJ1-5; D call uncertain. This CDR3 spans 14 amino acids. Trimming took off 3 bases at V and 0 bases at J, with 9 bases between the two ends. Germline CDR1 DFQATT, CDR2 SNEGSKA (reference sequence).

The chain couples TRBV10-3 to TRBJ2-3, with 9 bases matching TRBD1. CDR3 size: 15 residues. V lost 10 bases and J lost 2; bases outside the gene matches: 10. The V gene's germline CDR1 is ENHRY and CDR2 SYGVKD. The chain's CDR3 is CATRPGQGDTDTQYF. CDR3 bases: TGTGCCACCCGCCCGGGACAGGGCGACACAGATACGCAGTATTTT.

In this sample, this clonotype turned up many times. The chain has TRBV19 and TRBJ2-7; 12 bases match TRBD1. The germline gives CDR1 LNHDA, CDR2 SQIVND (reference sequence). The CDR3 consists of 15 residues. DNA for the CDR3: TGTTCCTGCGCGGGACAGGGGGCTTTGTCCTACGAGCAGTACTTC. Its translation: CSCAGQGALSYEQYF.

This clonotype appeared many times. The chain has TRBV7-3 and TRBJ2-5, with D possibly TRBD2 on 5 matching bases. The germline CDR1 and CDR2 sequences are SGHTA and FQGTGA. V was shortened by 2 bases and J by 0 bases, with 7 bases between the two germline ends. The length of the CDR3 is 14 residues. This CDR3 reads CASSLRGYQETQYF. CDR3 DNA: TGTGCCAGCAGCTTACGAGGGTACCAAGAGACCCAGTACTTC.